The rows below give T cell receptor beta chains drawn from one sample of a study of shared clonotypes between healthy human individuals. Measured with immunoSEQ multiplex PCR; TCRdb has only the in-frame clones, and not every one. The sample carries approximately 2,200,000 clones, roughly 91% recorded once. Sequences were obtained from naive CD8+ T cells from PBMCs. The receptor set was obtained from a man younger than 30 in good health. Some clones in this sample may be carry-over from other donors' samples. Both conserved end residues are part of each CDR3. The order of the fields is J gene, CDR3 length, clone size, D gene, V gene, CDR3 DNA, CDR3 protein. D genes are given only for firm matches. A row's size may be missing; if present it is once, few, many or a size class.

J gene: TRBJ2-1
CDR3 length: 13
clone size: -
D gene: -
V gene: TRBV4-1
CDR3 DNA: TGCGCCAGCAGCCCTGATCCACACAATGAGCAGTTCTTC
CDR3 protein: CASSPDPHNEQFF

J gene: TRBJ1-5
CDR3 length: 15
clone size: -
D gene: -
V gene: TRBV28
CDR3 DNA: TGTGCCAGCACCGACTTTGGCCGCGGCAATCAGCCCCAGCATTTT
CDR3 protein: CASTDFGRGNQPQHF

J gene: TRBJ2-2
CDR3 length: 12
clone size: -
D gene: -
V gene: TRBV13
CDR3 DNA: TGTGCCAGCAGCTTAGGGTCCGGGGAGCTGTTTTTT
CDR3 protein: CASSLGSGELFF

J gene: TRBJ2-6
CDR3 length: 18
clone size: -
D gene: TRBD1
V gene: TRBV5-8
CDR3 DNA: TGTGCCAGCAGCTCGATTACAGGGGGCTCCCCTGGGGCCAACGTCCTGACTTTC
CDR3 protein: CASSSITGGSPGANVLTF

J gene: TRBJ2-3
CDR3 length: 12
clone size: -
D gene: -
V gene: TRBV29-1
CDR3 DNA: TGCAGCGTTCGAACTACCACAGATACGCAGTATTTT
CDR3 protein: CSVRTTTDTQYF

J gene: TRBJ1-2
CDR3 length: 17
clone size: few
D gene: -
V gene: TRBV7-9
CDR3 DNA: TGTGCCAGCAGCTCTTCAGACACCCGGGACTGGGTAGAGGGCTACACCTTC
CDR3 protein: CASSSSDTRDWVEGYTF

J gene: TRBJ2-7
CDR3 length: 12
clone size: -
D gene: -
V gene: TRBV5-1
CDR3 DNA: TGCGCCAGCAGCTTTGGGGCGTACGAGCAGTACTTC
CDR3 protein: CASSFGAYEQYF

J gene: TRBJ2-3
CDR3 length: 13
clone size: -
D gene: -
V gene: TRBV29-1
CDR3 DNA: TGCAGCGTGCTACCGGGACCAGGGGATACGCAGTATTTT
CDR3 protein: CSVLPGPGDTQYF

J gene: TRBJ2-1
CDR3 length: 12
clone size: -
D gene: -
V gene: TRBV19
CDR3 DNA: TGTGCCAGTAATAATGACCAGGGTGAGCAGTTCTTC
CDR3 protein: CASNNDQGEQFF

J gene: TRBJ2-2
CDR3 length: 14
clone size: -
D gene: TRBD1
V gene: TRBV9
CDR3 DNA: TGTGCCTGCGGGACAGGGGCGAACACCGGGGAGCTGTTTTTT
CDR3 protein: CACGTGANTGELFF

J gene: TRBJ1-1
CDR3 length: 13
clone size: -
D gene: -
V gene: TRBV10-2
CDR3 DNA: TGCGCCAGCAAAAACAGGGAGGTCACTGAAGCTTTCTTT
CDR3 protein: CASKNREVTEAFF

J gene: TRBJ2-7
CDR3 length: 16
clone size: -
D gene: -
V gene: TRBV9
CDR3 DNA: TGTGCCAGCAGCGGTTCTGGGCTTCTCCCTACCTACGAGCAGTACTTC
CDR3 protein: CASSGSGLLPTYEQYF

J gene: TRBJ1-2
CDR3 length: 10
clone size: -
D gene: -
V gene: TRBV11-2
CDR3 DNA: TGTGCCAGCAAAAACTATGGCTACACCTTC
CDR3 protein: CASKNYGYTF

J gene: TRBJ2-5
CDR3 length: 17
clone size: -
D gene: -
V gene: TRBV21-1
CDR3 DNA: TGTGCCAGCAGCCCTCGTCGCCGGGACAGGGGGCAAGAGACCCAGTACTTC
CDR3 protein: CASSPRRRDRGQETQYF

J gene: TRBJ2-7
CDR3 length: 13
clone size: once
D gene: -
V gene: TRBV13
CDR3 DNA: TGTGCCAGCAGCTATGGGAGCTCCTACGAGCAGTACTTC
CDR3 protein: CASSYGSSYEQYF

J gene: TRBJ1-1
CDR3 length: 14
clone size: -
D gene: -
V gene: TRBV7-9
CDR3 DNA: TGTGCCAGCAGCTTAGGGGCCGGGCTCACTGAAGCTTTCTTT
CDR3 protein: CASSLGAGLTEAFF

J gene: TRBJ2-3
CDR3 length: 17
clone size: -
D gene: TRBD2
V gene: TRBV7-9
CDR3 DNA: TGTGCCAGCAGCTCGGTACTAGCGGGAATTAGCACAGATACGCAGTATTTT
CDR3 protein: CASSSVLAGISTDTQYF

J gene: TRBJ2-3
CDR3 length: 14
clone size: -
D gene: -
V gene: TRBV27
CDR3 DNA: TGTGCCAGCAGTTTAGGACAGTTCACAGATACGCAGTATTTT
CDR3 protein: CASSLGQFTDTQYF

J gene: TRBJ1-2
CDR3 length: 10
clone size: -
D gene: -
V gene: TRBV28
CDR3 DNA: TGTGCCAGCAGTGCTAACGGCTACACCTTC
CDR3 protein: CASSANGYTF

J gene: TRBJ1-1
CDR3 length: 13
clone size: -
D gene: TRBD1
V gene: TRBV5-8
CDR3 DNA: TGTGCCAGCCGGGACAGGGGTGATACTGAAGCTTTCTTT
CDR3 protein: CASRDRGDTEAFF

J gene: TRBJ1-5
CDR3 length: 17
clone size: -
D gene: -
V gene: TRBV19
CDR3 DNA: TGTGCCAGTACCTCAATCGGCGGATTTTATAGCAATCAGCCCCAGCATTTT
CDR3 protein: CASTSIGGFYSNQPQHF

J gene: TRBJ2-7
CDR3 length: 16
clone size: -
D gene: -
V gene: TRBV9
CDR3 DNA: TGTGCCAGCAGCGTAGCGTCCAGTACAGGTAACTACGAGCAGTACTTC
CDR3 protein: CASSVASSTGNYEQYF

J gene: TRBJ2-3
CDR3 length: 14
clone size: -
D gene: -
V gene: TRBV13
CDR3 DNA: TGTGCCAGCAGCTTAAAGACCGGGGAAGATACGCAGTATTTT
CDR3 protein: CASSLKTGEDTQYF

J gene: TRBJ2-5
CDR3 length: 12
clone size: -
D gene: -
V gene: TRBV28
CDR3 DNA: TGTGCCAGCAGTTGGGGGGAAGGCGCCCAGTACTTC
CDR3 protein: CASSWGEGAQYF

J gene: TRBJ2-1
CDR3 length: 16
clone size: -
D gene: TRBD1
V gene: TRBV4-1
CDR3 DNA: TGCGCCAGCAGCCAGGCCCGGGACAGGGGGTTCAATGAGCAGTTCTTC
CDR3 protein: CASSQARDRGFNEQFF

J gene: TRBJ2-7
CDR3 length: 12
clone size: -
D gene: -
V gene: TRBV30
CDR3 DNA: TGTGCCTGGGAGCAGGACGGATACGAGCAGTACTTC
CDR3 protein: CAWEQDGYEQYF

J gene: TRBJ2-1
CDR3 length: 10
clone size: -
D gene: -
V gene: TRBV7-9
CDR3 DNA: TGTGCCAGCAGCTATTATGAGCAGTTCTTC
CDR3 protein: CASSYYEQFF

J gene: TRBJ1-1
CDR3 length: 15
clone size: -
D gene: -
V gene: TRBV11-2
CDR3 DNA: TGTGCCAGCAGCCTATTTTCGGGGGGAGGAACTGAAGCTTTCTTT
CDR3 protein: CASSLFSGGGTEAFF

J gene: TRBJ1-2
CDR3 length: 15
clone size: once
D gene: TRBD1
V gene: TRBV27
CDR3 DNA: TGTGCCAGCAGTTTCCTGCTGGGACAGCAGGATGGCTACACCTTC
CDR3 protein: CASSFLLGQQDGYTF

J gene: TRBJ2-2
CDR3 length: 14
clone size: -
D gene: -
V gene: TRBV6-5
CDR3 DNA: TGTGCCAGCAGTTGGACCGACGAGGCCGGGGAGCTGTTTTTT
CDR3 protein: CASSWTDEAGELFF

J gene: TRBJ2-5
CDR3 length: 15
clone size: -
D gene: -
V gene: TRBV4-3
CDR3 DNA: TGCGCCAGCAGCCAGATACAGGGACCCCAAGAGACCCAGTACTTC
CDR3 protein: CASSQIQGPQETQYF

J gene: TRBJ2-3
CDR3 length: 17
clone size: -
D gene: TRBD2
V gene: TRBV9
CDR3 DNA: TGTGCCAGCAGCGAAGAGGGAGGGCCCCATGGCACAGATACGCAGTATTTT
CDR3 protein: CASSEEGGPHGTDTQYF

J gene: TRBJ2-3
CDR3 length: 16
clone size: -
D gene: TRBD2
V gene: TRBV9
CDR3 DNA: TGTGCCAGCAGCGTAGTCTCGCGGGGGAGCACAGATACGCAGTATTTT
CDR3 protein: CASSVVSRGSTDTQYF

J gene: TRBJ1-5
CDR3 length: 13
clone size: -
D gene: -
V gene: TRBV27
CDR3 DNA: TGTGCCAGCAGTTCGTCCCGAGATCAGCCCCAGCATTTT
CDR3 protein: CASSSSRDQPQHF

J gene: TRBJ2-4
CDR3 length: 17
clone size: -
D gene: -
V gene: TRBV15
CDR3 DNA: TGTGCCACCAGCAGGTCGGGGCAGGGCATAGCCAAAAACATTCAGTACTTC
CDR3 protein: CATSRSGQGIAKNIQYF

J gene: TRBJ2-7
CDR3 length: 16
clone size: -
D gene: TRBD1
V gene: TRBV7-3
CDR3 DNA: TGTGCCAGCAGCCCGTCACGGGACAGGGCCTCCTACGAGCAGTACTTC
CDR3 protein: CASSPSRDRASYEQYF

J gene: TRBJ2-7
CDR3 length: 17
clone size: -
D gene: -
V gene: TRBV9
CDR3 DNA: TGTGCCAGCAGCACATCCAAAACTAGTGAGCCCCCCTACGAGCAGTACTTC
CDR3 protein: CASSTSKTSEPPYEQYF

J gene: TRBJ2-1
CDR3 length: 17
clone size: -
D gene: TRBD2
V gene: TRBV7-9
CDR3 DNA: TGTGCCAGCAGCTCCCCCCCGCTAGCGGGGAATTACAATGAGCAGTTCTTC
CDR3 protein: CASSSPPLAGNYNEQFF

J gene: TRBJ1-2
CDR3 length: 10
clone size: few
D gene: -
V gene: TRBV20-1
CDR3 DNA: TGCAGTGCTGACAGATATGGCTACACCTTC
CDR3 protein: CSADRYGYTF

J gene: TRBJ1-2
CDR3 length: 15
clone size: -
D gene: -
V gene: TRBV7-2
CDR3 DNA: TGTGCCAGCAGCTTAGGGACCGCAACCGACTATGGCTACACCTTC
CDR3 protein: CASSLGTATDYGYTF

J gene: TRBJ2-1
CDR3 length: 16
clone size: -
D gene: -
V gene: TRBV19
CDR3 DNA: TGTGCCAGTAGACCAGAACTAGCCGATGCTTACAATGAGCAGTTCTTC
CDR3 protein: CASRPELADAYNEQFF

J gene: TRBJ1-1
CDR3 length: 12
clone size: once
D gene: -
V gene: TRBV19
CDR3 DNA: TGTGCCAGTAGTAGTTTGCCCACTGAAGCTTTCTTT
CDR3 protein: CASSSLPTEAFF

J gene: TRBJ2-1
CDR3 length: 15
clone size: -
D gene: -
V gene: TRBV27
CDR3 DNA: TGTGCCAGCAGTTTAGTCCCGAGCTCCTACAATGAGCAGTTCTTC
CDR3 protein: CASSLVPSSYNEQFF